The clone carrying this T cell receptor beta chain was counted only a few times. The sample originates from a study of HIV-infected patients and healthy controls. TCRdb used MiXCR to reprocess the 5' RACE reads, holding one entry per CDR3 protein. Among tens of thousands of distinct CDR3 sequences listed, approximately 15% were seen once. CDR3 length: 16 amino acids. Unmatched junction bases numbered 14, after V lost 5 bases and J lost 8 bases. Germline values: CDR1 SGHTA, CDR2 FQGNSA. Sequences were obtained from CD4+ T cells from blood. This receptor was identified in a human donor in good health. V is TRBV7-2 and J is TRBJ2-1; 8 nucleotides line up with TRBD1. CDR3 amino acids: CASSAAGTGRSHEQFF. Here the CDR3 DNA reads TGTGCCAGCAGCGCCGCCGGGACAGGTCGATCCCATGAGCAGTTCTTC.